The T cell receptor beta chain described here comes from a study of OX40 agonist ivuxolimab in advanced cancers. About the study: Three patients, one with hepatocellular carcinoma and two with cutaneous melanoma, achieved partial responses.

Regarding the study as a whole: The authors did not determine the antigen specificity of the expanded peripheral T cells.

Sequenced by immunoSEQ multiplex PCR; TCRdb stores in-frame clones only, minus some. The sample lists tens of thousands of clones, more than 70% occurring once. The CDR3 consists of 15 residues. J lost 6 bases, V lost 1 base, and 5 bases had no gene match. CDR1 MGHRA and CDR2 YSYEKL come from the germline V gene. As concerns this clone: The antigen remains unidentified.

The specimen comprised CD4+ or CD8+ T cells sorted from blood, sampled in a trial of the OX40 agonist ivuxolimab. This chain links TRBV4-1 with TRBJ2-3; 9 positions match TRBD2. The TCR sequence derives from an adult with an advanced solid tumor such as melanoma, head and neck, liver or kidney cancer. The CDR3 DNA reads TGCGCCAGCAGCCAAGCGGGCGGGAGGGAGGATACGCAGTATTTT. Amino acid sequence: CASSQAGGREDTQYF.